The 2 T cell receptor beta chains below come from one sample, sequenced in a study of blood T cell repertoires in COVID-19 (dated by TCRdb to 2018 to 2020). Library creation used the immunoSEQ multiplex PCR assay. TCRdb stores this immuneACCESS table with in-frame sequences only. Part of the clones is absent; in the studies checked, under half of the shortfall reflects unresolved V genes, and no reason is known for the rest. Within this sample are 42,000 or so clones, with approximately 85% of them counted one time only. 30% to 40% of the sample rests with the top ten. The sequenced sample consisted of peripheral blood. All receptors derive from a man in his forties with active or convalescent COVID-19.

The rearrangement links TRBV13 to TRBJ1-1, with 8 bases aligning to TRBD1. J lost 4 bases, V lost 4 bases, and 14 bases had no gene match. Looked up from germline, CDR1 is PRHDT and CDR2 is FYEKMQ (reference sequence). The CDR3 length is 17 residues. The CDR3 nucleotides are TGTGCCAGCAGCTACTCCACCCGGACAGGGAGTTCCACTGAAGCTTTCTTT. It translates to CASSYSTRTGSSTEAFF.

This chain joins TRBV7-9 and TRBJ2-3; D call uncertain. CDR1 is SEHNR, CDR2 FQNEAQ, per germline (reference sequence). CDR3 length: 13 amino acids. Trimming removed 5 bases from V and 4 bases from J, with 10 bases in between. The CDR3 here is CASSHNSADTQYF. The CDR3 bases are TGTGCCAGCAGCCACAATTCAGCAGATACGCAGTATTTT.